These 19 T cell receptor beta chains were all obtained from the same sample, sequenced in a study of cytomegalovirus exposure and HLA in healthy donors. The PCR employed 60 Vbeta primers together with 13 Jbeta primers. The table came from immunoSEQ multiplex PCR; TCRdb's copy has only in-frame clones and leaves some out. The repertoire consists of approximately 30,000 clones, with roughly 69% occurring once and the leading ten covering about 21%. The specimen sequenced was PBMCs. These receptors all stem from a middle-aged man in good health and CMV-seropositive.

The chain uses TRBV7-6 and TRBJ2-5; D might be TRBD1 (5 bases). V lost 4 bases and J 0 bases, leaving 9 bases between the germline ends. Germline V lookup: CDR1 SGHVS, CDR2 FNYEAQ. The CDR3 extends over 14 amino acids. The CDR3 sequence: CASSSSGYQETQYF. As DNA, the CDR3 is TGTGCCAGCAGCTCCTCAGGGTACCAAGAGACCCAGTACTTC.

The chain links TRBV18 to TRBJ2-5; D not certain. The CDR3 consists of 15 residues. The germline V gene has CDR1 KGHSH and CDR2 LQKENI. The germline V and J ends were trimmed by 1 base and 1 base, with 10 bases remaining between them. CDR3 nucleotide sequence: TGTGCCAGCTCACCACGAGAGAGAATCCAAGAGACCCAGTACTTC. Translating gives CASSPRERIQETQYF.

This clone was counted many times. The J gene is TRBJ2-2, the V gene TRBV6-6; no definite D call. V was pared by 5 bases and J by 6 bases, with 7 bases between. The CDR3 length is 12 residues. Germline V gene lookup returns CDR1 MNHNY and CDR2 SVGAGI (reference sequence). The chain's CDR3 is CASSPVAGELFF. CDR3 bases: TGTGCCAGCAGTCCCGTAGCCGGGGAGCTGTTTTTT.

This sequence joins TRBV6-6 and TRBJ1-4, with D uncertain. Germline-derived CDR1 and CDR2 are MNHNY and SVGAGI (reference sequence). V lost 10 bases, J lost 10 bases, and 13 bases lay in between. The length of the CDR3 is 11 residues. The CDR3 spells CATKQEGKLFF. As DNA, the CDR3 is TGTGCCACCAAGCAGGAAGGAAAACTGTTTTTT.

V is TRBV9 and J is TRBJ2-6; D is perhaps TRBD2 (6 bases). The CDR3 sequence is 13 residues long. CDR1 SGDLS and CDR2 YYNGEE come from the germline V gene. The ends were cut back, 2 bases at V and 12 bases at J, with 12 bases in the middle. The CDR3 DNA follows: TGTGCCAGCAGCGTTTCGGGAGCCGGCGTCCTGACTTTC. Translating it yields CASSVSGAGVLTF.

This clone was counted many times. The chain combines TRBV9 with TRBJ2-1; no clear D. This CDR3 has 15 residues. Per germline, CDR1 SGDLS and CDR2 YYNGEE. The germline V and J ends were trimmed by 4 bases and 1 base, with 12 bases remaining between them. The CDR3 nucleotides are TGTGCCAGCAGCCACAAGCAGGCGTCCTACAATGAGCAGTTCTTC. It translates to CASSHKQASYNEQFF.

The chain carries TRBV5-6 and TRBJ2-7; D possibly corresponds to TRBD1 (6 bases). The V end was cut by 3 bases, the J end by 2 bases, with 21 bases between. The CDR3 extends over 17 amino acids. From germline, CDR1 is SGHDT and CDR2 YYEEEE. This CDR3 is CASSSRKTGRTPYEQYF. The CDR3 DNA reads as TGTGCCAGCAGCTCACGTAAGACAGGCCGAACCCCCTACGAGCAGTACTTC.

The chain links TRBV10-3 to TRBJ2-3; no clear D gene. The CDR3 loop spans 14 amino acids. Trimming removed 0 bases at V and 1 base at J, with 5 bases between. Germline V CDR1 and CDR2: ENHRY, SYGVKD. The DNA of the CDR3 is TGTGCCATCAGTGAGTCGGTAGGCACAGATACGCAGTATTTT. Translation gives CAISESVGTDTQYF.

This chain connects TRBV6-1 to TRBJ1-1; TRBD1 is a possible D gene (6 bases). The CDR3 has 13 residues. Germline CDR1 and CDR2: MNHNS and SASEGT. The V gene lost 8 bases and the J gene lost 0 bases, with 10 bases spanning the gap. The CDR3 DNA follows: TGTGCCAGCGCAGGGACATTGAACACTGAAGCTTTCTTT. Protein product: CASAGTLNTEAFF.

The CDR3 bases are TGTGCCAGCAGTTTAGTAGCTGCGTCTGAGACCCAGTACTTC. Protein sequence: CASSLVAASETQYF. This rearrangement joins TRBV28 to TRBJ2-5; no firm D call. Trimming pared 2 bases from V and 5 bases from J, leaving 12 bases between. Looked up from germline, CDR1 is MDHEN and CDR2 is SYDVKM. This CDR3 region has 14 residues.

This chain uses TRBV5-4 with TRBJ2-1, with 9 positions matching TRBD1. The CDR3 sequence is 17 residues long. The germline V gene has CDR1 SGHNT and CDR2 YYREEE (reference sequence). V gave up 0 bases and J gave up 7 bases; unmatched junction bases: 11. CDR3 region: CASSLGSNRGHSNEQFF. CDR3 DNA: TGTGCCAGCAGCTTGGGCTCTAACAGGGGGCATTCAAATGAGCAGTTCTTC.

V usage is TRBV28 and J usage is TRBJ1-2; D is uncertain. The CDR3 totals 11 residues. Between the trimmed V and J ends, which lost 5 bases and 3 bases, there was a span of 4 bases. Germline V gene lookup returns CDR1 MDHEN and CDR2 SYDVKM. CDR3 residues: CASSIDYGYTF. The DNA for the CDR3 is TGTGCCAGCAGTATAGACTATGGCTACACCTTC.

V gene TRBV6-5 combines with J gene TRBJ2-3; TRBD2 matches at 7 bases. With V trimmed by 5 bases and J by 2 bases, 7 bases remained unmatched. Germline values: CDR1 MNHEY, CDR2 SVGAGI. The CDR3 consists of 15 residues. The chain's CDR3 is CASSPRLANTDTQYF. CDR3 sequence (DNA): TGTGCCAGCAGTCCGAGACTAGCCAACACAGATACGCAGTATTTT.

This chain connects TRBV9 to TRBJ2-3; TRBD2 aligns across 11 bases. Germline CDR1 and CDR2: SGDLS and YYNGEE. J was trimmed by 0 bases and V by 3 bases; bases with no gene match: 3. The CDR3 extends over 16 amino acids. The CDR3 is CASSARTSGSTDTQYF. CDR3 DNA sequence: TGTGCCAGCAGCGCCAGGACTAGCGGGAGCACAGATACGCAGTATTTT.

J is TRBJ2-1 and V is TRBV10-3; TRBD1 is a possible D gene (6 bases). Trimming removed 0 bases at V and 6 bases at J, with 9 bases between. Germline assignment: CDR1 ENHRY and CDR2 SYGVKD. The length of the CDR3 is 14 residues. CDR3 sequence: CAISESRGGNEQFF. CDR3 nucleotide sequence: TGTGCCATCAGTGAGTCGAGAGGGGGCAATGAGCAGTTCTTC.

The chain joins TRBV29-1 to TRBJ1-1; 9 bases align to TRBD1. The germline V gene has CDR1 SQVTM and CDR2 ANQGSEA. The CDR3 totals 13 residues. With V trimmed by 7 bases and J by 0 bases, 3 bases remained unmatched. The CDR3 nucleotides read TGCAGCGCGACAGGGGGGATGAACACTGAAGCTTTCTTT. Its protein is CSATGGMNTEAFF.

This rearrangement joins TRBV29-1 to TRBJ1-2; 7 nucleotides match TRBD1. Germline CDR1 reads SQVTM; CDR2 reads ANQGSEA. With V trimmed by 1 base and J by 4 bases, 12 bases remained unmatched. The CDR3 is 16 residues long. CDR3 sequence (DNA): TGCAGCGTTGAAGCACTTGGAGGGGGCCGATCCTATGGCTACACCTTC. It is translated as CSVEALGGGRSYGYTF.

The J gene is TRBJ2-2, the V gene TRBV7-9; D ambiguous. The CDR3 has 15 residues. Per germline, CDR1 SEHNR and CDR2 FQNEAQ (reference sequence). V lost 5 bases and J 4 bases, leaving 14 bases between the germline ends. The CDR3 region is CASSPPGSGTGELFF. The CDR3 DNA reads as TGTGCCAGCAGCCCTCCCGGGTCGGGCACCGGGGAGCTGTTTTTT.

This chain uses TRBV10-1 with TRBJ2-1, with TRBD2 as a possible D gene (6 bases). The V gene's germline CDR1 is WNHNN and CDR2 SYGVQD (reference sequence). The CDR3 covers 16 residues. V lost 0 bases and J 3 bases, leaving 12 bases between the germline ends. The CDR3 nucleotides read TGCGCCAGCAGTGAGTCCAGCCGGGGGTTCTACAATGAGCAGTTCTTC. Protein: CASSESSRGFYNEQFF.